These T cell receptor beta chains were read from a single sample in a study of T cells after yellow fever vaccination. Each CDR3 protein gets one entry after TCRdb re-called the 5' RACE reads with MiXCR. The profile shows 110,000 to 150,000 distinct CDR3 sequences, 5% to 7.5% of them singletons. The sample here was CD4+ T cells sorted from PBMCs, taken 10 days after the yellow fever booster vaccination. The source is a man aged 30 to 45 who received the YFV17D yellow fever vaccine. The CDR3 runs from the conserved cysteine through the conserved F or W. The D gene is left open where the match is weak. A row's size may be missing; if present it is once, few, many or a size class.

CDR3nt	CDR3aa	v_gene	j_gene	d_gene	len	abundance
TGTGCCAGCAGTTTTTGGACAGGGAGCACAGATACGCAGTATTTT	CASSFWTGSTDTQYF	TRBV27	TRBJ2-3	TRBD1	15	many
TGTGCCAGCAGTCCCACACAGGGGTGGGGGAGGGACATTCAGTACTTC	CASSPTQGWGRDIQYF	TRBV12-3/TRBV12-4	TRBJ2-4	NA	16	many
TGCGCCAGCAGCTTGACAGGGGGGCGTACAGATACGCAGTATTTT	CASSLTGGRTDTQYF	TRBV5-1	TRBJ2-3	TRBD1	15	NA
TGCAGTGCTAGTGGGCTAGCGGCAGCACGAGAGCAGTTCTTC	CSASGLAAAREQFF	TRBV20-1	TRBJ2-1	TRBD2	14	many
TGTGCCAGCAGCTTGGCCGGGACTAGCGGGAGAGCTAGCACAGATACGCAGTATTTT	CASSLAGTSGRASTDTQYF	TRBV5-8	TRBJ2-3	TRBD2	19	many
TGCGCCAGCAGCCGACTAGCGGGAGGTTGCTACGAGCAGTACTTC	CASSRLAGGCYEQYF	TRBV4-3	TRBJ2-7	TRBD2	15	many
TGTGCCAGCAGACAACCGACAGGGACTGGCTACACCTTC	CASRQPTGTGYTF	TRBV12-3/TRBV12-4	TRBJ1-2	TRBD1	13	few
TGTGCCAGCTCACCGTCGGGGACGAACACCGGGGAGCTGTTTTTT	CASSPSGTNTGELFF	TRBV18	TRBJ2-2	NA	15	few
TGTGCCAGCAGCTTATTAACCGGGACAGGGCAATCCTACGAGCAGTACTTC	CASSLLTGTGQSYEQYF	TRBV7-8	TRBJ2-7	TRBD1	17	few
TGTGCCACCAGCCGTGGACGGGAAGCACGGTACAATGAGCAGTTCTTC	CATSRGREARYNEQFF	TRBV15	TRBJ2-1	NA	16	few
TGTGCCAGCAGCCAAGAGGCCCGGGGGACCCAGTACTTC	CASSQEARGTQYF	TRBV4-2	TRBJ2-5	NA	13	many
TGTGCCAGCAGCCGAAGAGAGGCCCAGTACTTC	CASSRREAQYF	TRBV7-8	TRBJ2-5	NA	11	few
TGTGCCACCAGCAGAGGGGCAGGGAGCCAGCCCCAGCATTTT	CATSRGAGSQPQHF	TRBV15	TRBJ1-5	NA	14	many
TGCGCCAGCAGCGCACAGGGGGCAAACACCGGGGAGCTGTTTTTT	CASSAQGANTGELFF	TRBV5-1	TRBJ2-2	TRBD1	15	many
TGCAGTGCTAGAGAGGGGCCGAACACTGAAGCTTTCTTT	CSAREGPNTEAFF	TRBV20-1	TRBJ1-1	NA	13	many
TGCAGTGCTAGAGATCCAAGGCACGAGCAGTACTTC	CSARDPRHEQYF	TRBV20-1	TRBJ2-7	NA	12	many
TGTGCCAGCAGCTTAGGTTGGCGGGAGGTCGGCGAGCAGTACTTC	CASSLGWREVGEQYF	TRBV7-2	TRBJ2-7	TRBD2	15	NA
TGCAGTGCTAGCCCCCACGGGTTAAATGGCTACACCTTC	CSASPHGLNGYTF	TRBV20-1	TRBJ1-2	NA	13	many
TGTGCCAGCAGTGAGTTAAGACTAGCGGAGAATGAGCAGTTCTTC	CASSELRLAENEQFF	TRBV2	TRBJ2-1	TRBD2	15	many
TGCAGTGCTAGAGATCAATCCTGGGTCTTCTTTAACTATGGCTACACCTTC	CSARDQSWVFFNYGYTF	TRBV20-1	TRBJ1-2	NA	17	NA
TGTGCCAGCAGTTTACCCCCTGGACGTTACAATGAGCAGTTCTTC	CASSLPPGRYNEQFF	TRBV12-3/TRBV12-4	TRBJ2-1	NA	15	NA
TGTGCCAGCAGCAAGACTAGCGGGATGTTTGGGACCCAGTACTTC	CASSKTSGMFGTQYF	TRBV12-3/TRBV12-4	TRBJ2-5	TRBD2	15	many
TGCGCCAGCAGCTTGGGGGATGGGGGCGATCAGCCCCAGCATTTT	CASSLGDGGDQPQHF	TRBV5-1	TRBJ1-5	NA	15	many
TGCGCCAGCAGCTTGGACAGGGCCGACACCGGGGAGCTGTTTTTT	CASSLDRADTGELFF	TRBV5-1	TRBJ2-2	NA	15	many
TGTGCCAGCAGCGGAGGGACAGGGAGGGGTCTCGAGCAGTACTTC	CASSGGTGRGLEQYF	TRBV9	TRBJ2-7	TRBD1	15	few
TGTGCCAGCAGCCCCTCTCGGTCCAGTGGCTACACCTTC	CASSPSRSSGYTF	TRBV3-1	TRBJ1-2	NA	13	few
TGTGCCACCCGCCCCACTAGCGGCCACAATGAGCAGTTCTTC	CATRPTSGHNEQFF	TRBV15	TRBJ2-1	TRBD2	14	NA
TGTGCCAGCAAAATCGAGGGGGCGAGCAATCAGCCCCAGCATTTT	CASKIEGASNQPQHF	TRBV27	TRBJ1-5	TRBD1	15	many
TGCAGTGCTAGGAGACAGGACTATGGCTACACCTTC	CSARRQDYGYTF	TRBV20-1	TRBJ1-2	NA	12	many
TGCAGTGCTAGAGACAGGGGGCGAACTAATGAAAAACTGTTTTTT	CSARDRGRTNEKLFF	TRBV20-1	TRBJ1-4	TRBD1	15	many
TGTGCCAGCAGCTGGCGGGACGGCCAAGAGACCCAGTACTTC	CASSWRDGQETQYF	TRBV5-4	TRBJ2-5	NA	14	NA
TGTGCCAGCTCACTCCAATCCGGGAGATTAGGGAATGAGCAGTTCTTC	CASSLQSGRLGNEQFF	TRBV18	TRBJ2-1	NA	16	NA